This T cell receptor (beta chain) was recovered during a study of blood T cell repertoires in COVID-19 (dated by TCRdb to the early 2020s). Turning to the overall study: The collaborator samples originated in the United States, Italy and Spain and spanned the acute and convalescent phases of COVID-19. Subjects who had been exposed to COVID-19, were actively infected with it, or had recovered from it provided the deeply sampled blood TCRbeta repertoires that made up the dataset. Where available, HLA class I and class II types were obtained from metadata supplied by the sample provider rather than from assay-based typing. A freely available public database, intended as a resource for researchers studying the immune response to SARS-CoV-2, is where the repertoires were released. Sample metadata almost always included a de-identified subject ID, COVID-19 status, age in years and sex. Samples were obtained from the ongoing ImmuneRACE study (first 160 participants) and from roughly 1,300 subjects provided by 6 global collaborators. The material from the prospective study consisted of cDNA or gDNA derived from T cells, B-cell-depleted T cells, or PBMCs. The paper as a whole reports these results and caveats: How much clinical and demographic metadata was included differed by source and by participant, and the metadata was provided uncurated.

The CDR3 runs 17 residues from the cysteine to the phenylalanine. The only DNA kept is the CDR3, 51 bases in frame from the first base. CDR1 and CDR2 are read off the germline V gene (reference sequence) as PRHDT and FYEKMQ. Germline trimming amounts to 0 bases on V and 0 bases on J, with 4 as the count of junction bases outside the gene matches. Each collaborating institution followed its own protocols to collect whole blood in K2EDTA tubes. Collaborator samples were shipped for TCRbeta analysis as frozen whole blood, isolated PBMCs, or DNA extracted from either sample type. On this clone: Its antigen is unknown. Qualities for individual bases were not recorded, and no much larger clone is one base off.

TCRbeta CDR3 regions were amplified from genomic DNA by means of the immunoSEQ Assay, a bias-controlled multiplex PCR. The original pipeline was this. The number of nucleated cells in each sample was estimated by amplification of reference gene primers within the assay. Sequence reads were collapsed and filtered to measure the absolute abundance of every unique TCRbeta CDR3 rearrangement. For each sample, productive Simpson clonality was calculated as the square root of Simpson's diversity index across productive rearrangements. TCRdb mirrors the immuneACCESS table, restricted to in-frame sequences. Some clones are absent from its copies; in checked studies, under half trace to an unresolved V gene, and the reason for the others is unknown. V and J calls and clone size follow that table, whereas D and trimming were derived from the DNA. The sample yields 250,000 to 350,000 clones; approximately 88% were counted once. The ten largest clones represent over 8% of the sample.

This TCR was sampled from a man aged 18-30 years with active or convalescent COVID-19. Sequenced material: peripheral blood. The chain is made from TRBV13 and TRBJ2-2, with 7 bases in between that match TRBD2. The DNA is TGTGCCAGCAGCTTAGGCCTGGCGGGGGCGAACACCGGGGAGCTGTTTTTT. This encodes CASSLGLAGANTGELFF.